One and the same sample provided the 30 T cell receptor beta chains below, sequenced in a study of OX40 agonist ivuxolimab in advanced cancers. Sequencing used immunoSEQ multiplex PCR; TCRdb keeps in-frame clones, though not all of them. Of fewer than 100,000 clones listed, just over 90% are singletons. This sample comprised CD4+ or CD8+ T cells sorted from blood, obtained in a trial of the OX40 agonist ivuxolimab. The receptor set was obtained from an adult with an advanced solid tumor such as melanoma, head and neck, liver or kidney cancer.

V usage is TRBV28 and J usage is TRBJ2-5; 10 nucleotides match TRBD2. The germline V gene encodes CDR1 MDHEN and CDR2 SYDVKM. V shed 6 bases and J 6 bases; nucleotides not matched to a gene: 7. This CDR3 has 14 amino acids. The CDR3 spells CASSGLAVGKTQYF. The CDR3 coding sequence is TGTGCCAGCAGCGGACTAGCGGTGGGGAAGACCCAGTACTTC.

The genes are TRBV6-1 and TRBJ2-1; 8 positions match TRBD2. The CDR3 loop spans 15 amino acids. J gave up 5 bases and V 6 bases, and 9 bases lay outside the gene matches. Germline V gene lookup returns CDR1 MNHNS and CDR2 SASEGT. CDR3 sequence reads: CASSAIAGGDNEQFF. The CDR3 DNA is TGTGCCAGCAGCGCGATCGCGGGAGGCGACAATGAGCAGTTCTTC.

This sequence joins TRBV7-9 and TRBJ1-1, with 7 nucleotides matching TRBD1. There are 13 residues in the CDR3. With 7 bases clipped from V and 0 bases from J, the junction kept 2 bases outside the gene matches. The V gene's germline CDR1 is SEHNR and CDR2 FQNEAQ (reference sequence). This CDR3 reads CASTRGLNTEAFF. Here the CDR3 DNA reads TGTGCCAGCACCAGGGGGTTGAACACTGAAGCTTTCTTT.

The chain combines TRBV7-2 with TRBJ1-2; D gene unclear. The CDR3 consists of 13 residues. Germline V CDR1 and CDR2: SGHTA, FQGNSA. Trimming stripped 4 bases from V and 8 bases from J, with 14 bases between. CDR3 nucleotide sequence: TGTGCCAGCAGCTCGGATACAGTGAGGGGCTACACCTTC. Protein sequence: CASSSDTVRGYTF.

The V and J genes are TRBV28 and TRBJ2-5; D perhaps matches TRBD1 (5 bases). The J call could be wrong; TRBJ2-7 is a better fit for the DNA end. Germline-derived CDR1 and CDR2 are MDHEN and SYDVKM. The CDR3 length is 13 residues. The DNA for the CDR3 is TGTGCCAGCACAGGGCCGGCTTTCTACGAGCAGTACTTC. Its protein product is CASTGPAFYEQYF.

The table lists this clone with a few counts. The CDR3 DNA reads TGTGCCAGCAGCGCAACAGGGGGTCCACAGTACTTC. Protein: CASSATGGPQYF. The chain carries TRBV11-2 and TRBJ2-7; TRBD1 agrees at 8 bases. There are 12 residues in the CDR3. Germline V gives CDR1 SGHAT, CDR2 FQNNGV. V lost 5 bases, J lost 10 bases, and 7 bases stayed unmatched.

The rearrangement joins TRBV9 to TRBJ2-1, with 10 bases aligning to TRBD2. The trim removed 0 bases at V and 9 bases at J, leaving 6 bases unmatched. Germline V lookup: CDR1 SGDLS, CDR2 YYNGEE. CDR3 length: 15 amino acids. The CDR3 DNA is TGTGCCAGCAGCGTAGGCCTAGCGGGAGTTACTGAGCAGTTCTTC. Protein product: CASSVGLAGVTEQFF.

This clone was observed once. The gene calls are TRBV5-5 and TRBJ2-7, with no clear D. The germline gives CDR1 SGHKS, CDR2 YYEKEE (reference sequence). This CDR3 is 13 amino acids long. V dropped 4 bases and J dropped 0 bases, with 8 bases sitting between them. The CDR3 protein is CASSRTPSYEQYF. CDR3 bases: TGTGCCAGCAGCCGAACGCCCTCCTACGAGCAGTACTTC.

CDR3 DNA sequence: TGTGCCAGCAGTTACAAGCCGGGGGGACAAGTTCATTTT. Protein product: CASSYKPGGQVHF. This chain connects TRBV28 to TRBJ1-5; TRBD1 is a possible D gene (6 bases). V lost 4 bases to trimming and J lost 16 bases, with 20 bases between them. CDR1 is MDHEN and CDR2 is SYDVKM in the germline V gene. The CDR3 extends over 13 amino acids.

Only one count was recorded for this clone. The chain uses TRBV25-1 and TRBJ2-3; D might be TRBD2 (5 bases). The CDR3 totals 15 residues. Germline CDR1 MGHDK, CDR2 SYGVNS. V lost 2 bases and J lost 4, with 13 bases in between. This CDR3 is CASSETSQEADTQYF. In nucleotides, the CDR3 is TGTGCCAGCAGTGAAACCTCCCAGGAGGCAGATACGCAGTATTTT.

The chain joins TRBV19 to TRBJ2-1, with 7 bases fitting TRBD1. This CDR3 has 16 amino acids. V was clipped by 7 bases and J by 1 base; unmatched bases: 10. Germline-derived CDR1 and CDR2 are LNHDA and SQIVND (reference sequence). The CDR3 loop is CASKRADRVSYNEQFF. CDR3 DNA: TGTGCCAGTAAGAGAGCCGACAGGGTTTCCTACAATGAGCAGTTCTTC. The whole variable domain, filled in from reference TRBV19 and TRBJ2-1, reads DGGITQSPKYLFRKEGQNVTLSCEQNLNHDAMYWYRQDPGQGLRLIYYSQIVNDFQKGDIAEGYSVSREKKESFPLTVTSAQKNPTAFYLCASKRADRVSYNEQFFGPGTRLTVL.

The CDR3 sequence is CASSQAVGGGVVYEQYF. The CDR3 region has the DNA TGCGCCAGCAGCCAAGCTGTTGGTGGCGGGGTGGTCTACGAGCAGTACTTC. The V and J genes are TRBV4-3 and TRBJ2-7; possible D gene TRBD2, 6 bases. Trimming removed 1 base from V and 3 bases from J, with 19 bases in between. The CDR3 runs to 17 residues. CDR1 LGHNA and CDR2 YSLEER come from the germline V gene.

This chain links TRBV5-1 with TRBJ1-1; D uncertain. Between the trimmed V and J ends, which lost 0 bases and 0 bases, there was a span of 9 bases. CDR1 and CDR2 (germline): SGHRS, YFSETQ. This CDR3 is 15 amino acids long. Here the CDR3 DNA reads TGCGCCAGCAGCTTGGCTGGCACCCTGAACACTGAAGCTTTCTTT. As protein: CASSLAGTLNTEAFF.

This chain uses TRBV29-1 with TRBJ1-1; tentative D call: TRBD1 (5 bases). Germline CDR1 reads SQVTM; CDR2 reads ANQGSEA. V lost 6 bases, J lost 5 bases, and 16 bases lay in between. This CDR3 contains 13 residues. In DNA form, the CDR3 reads TGCAGCGTATCAGGGCGATTGGTTACTGAAGCTTTCTTT. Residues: CSVSGRLVTEAFF. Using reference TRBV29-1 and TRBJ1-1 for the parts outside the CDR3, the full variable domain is SAVISQKPSRDICQRGTSLTIQCQVDSQVTMMFWYRQQPGQSLTLIATANQGSEATYESGFVIDKFPISRPNLTFSTLTVSNMSPEDSSIYLCSVSGRLVTEAFFGQGTRLTVV.

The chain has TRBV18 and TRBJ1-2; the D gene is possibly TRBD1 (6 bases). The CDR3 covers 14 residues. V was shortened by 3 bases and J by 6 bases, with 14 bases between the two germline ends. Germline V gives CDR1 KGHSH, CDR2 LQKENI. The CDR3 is CASSPPQGYNGYTF. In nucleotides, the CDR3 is TGTGCCAGCTCACCTCCACAGGGTTATAATGGCTACACCTTC.

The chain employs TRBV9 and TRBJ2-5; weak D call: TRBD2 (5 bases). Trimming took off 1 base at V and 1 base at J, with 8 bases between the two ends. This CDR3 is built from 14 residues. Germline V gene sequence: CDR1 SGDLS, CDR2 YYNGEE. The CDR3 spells CASSVKDFQETQYF. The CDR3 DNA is TGTGCCAGCAGCGTAAAGGACTTCCAAGAGACCCAGTACTTC.

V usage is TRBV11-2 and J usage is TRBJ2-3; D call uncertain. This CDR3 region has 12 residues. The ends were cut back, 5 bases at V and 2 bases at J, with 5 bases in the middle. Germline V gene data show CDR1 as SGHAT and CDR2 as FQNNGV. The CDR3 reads CASSPFTDTQYF. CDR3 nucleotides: TGTGCCAGCAGCCCTTTCACAGATACGCAGTATTTT.

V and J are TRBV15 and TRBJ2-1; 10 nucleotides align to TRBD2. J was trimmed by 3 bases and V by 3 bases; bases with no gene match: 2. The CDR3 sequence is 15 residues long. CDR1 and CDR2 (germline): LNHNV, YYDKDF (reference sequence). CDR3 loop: CATSSSGRFYNEQFF. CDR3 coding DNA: TGTGCCACCAGCAGTAGCGGGAGGTTCTACAATGAGCAGTTCTTC. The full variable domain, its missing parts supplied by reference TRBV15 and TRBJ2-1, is DAMVIQNPRYQVTQFGKPVTLSCSQTLNHNVMYWYQQKSSQAPKLLFHYYDKDFNNEADTPDNFQSRRPNTSFCFLDIRSPGLGDTAMYLCATSSSGRFYNEQFFGPGTRLTVL.

The CDR3 loop is CASRGLAAGTQYF. For the CDR3, the DNA is TGTGCCAGCAGAGGTCTGGCGGCTGGTACGCAGTATTTT. The chain is built from TRBV2 and TRBJ2-3; no reliable D call. The CDR3 is 13 residues long. The ends were cut back, 6 bases at V and 8 bases at J, with 15 bases in the middle. Germline CDR1 is SNHLY and CDR2 is FYNNEI.

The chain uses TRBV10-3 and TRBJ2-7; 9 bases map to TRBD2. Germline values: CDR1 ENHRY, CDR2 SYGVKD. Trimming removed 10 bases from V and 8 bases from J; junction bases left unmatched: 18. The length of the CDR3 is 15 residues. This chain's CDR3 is CATSWGSGRSDQQYF. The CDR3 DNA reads TGTGCCACCTCCTGGGGGAGCGGGAGGAGCGACCAGCAGTACTTC.

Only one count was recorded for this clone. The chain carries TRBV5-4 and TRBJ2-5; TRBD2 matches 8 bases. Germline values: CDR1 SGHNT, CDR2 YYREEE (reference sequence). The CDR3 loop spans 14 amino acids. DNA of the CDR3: TGTGCTTCAAGCGGAGCGGGAGACCAAGAGACCCAGTACTTC. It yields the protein CASSGAGDQETQYF.

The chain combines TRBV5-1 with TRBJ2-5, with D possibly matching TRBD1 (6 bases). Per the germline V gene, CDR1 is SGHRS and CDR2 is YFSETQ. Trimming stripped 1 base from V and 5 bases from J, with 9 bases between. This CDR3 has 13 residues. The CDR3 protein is CASSLPGVETQYF. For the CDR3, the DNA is TGCGCCAGCAGCTTGCCAGGGGTGGAGACCCAGTACTTC.

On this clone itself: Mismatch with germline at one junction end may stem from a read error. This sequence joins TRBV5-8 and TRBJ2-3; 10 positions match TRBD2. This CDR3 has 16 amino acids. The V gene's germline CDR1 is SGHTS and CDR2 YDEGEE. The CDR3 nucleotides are TGTGCCAGCAGATTGGGTGGACTAGCGGTCACAGATACGCAGTATTTT. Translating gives CASRLGGLAVTDTQYF. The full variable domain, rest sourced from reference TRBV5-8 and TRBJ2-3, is EAGVTQSPTHLIKTRGQQATLRCSPISGHTSVYWYQQALGLGLQFLLWYDEGEERNRGNFPPRFSGRQFPNYSSELNVNALELEDSALYLCASRLGGLAVTDTQYFGPGTRLTVL.

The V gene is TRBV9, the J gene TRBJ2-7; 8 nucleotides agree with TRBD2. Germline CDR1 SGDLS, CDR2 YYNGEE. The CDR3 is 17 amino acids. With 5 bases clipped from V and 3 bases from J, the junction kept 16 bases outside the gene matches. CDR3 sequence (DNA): TGTGCCAGCAGTTCAGGGGCTAGCGGGTCGCCGGACTACGAGCAGTACTTC. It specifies CASSSGASGSPDYEQYF.

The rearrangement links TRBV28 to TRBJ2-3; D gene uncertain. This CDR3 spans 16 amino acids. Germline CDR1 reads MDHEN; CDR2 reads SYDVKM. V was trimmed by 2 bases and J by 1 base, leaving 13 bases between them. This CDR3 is CASSLISGRRTDTQYF. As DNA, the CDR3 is TGTGCCAGCAGTTTAATCTCCGGGCGGCGCACAGATACGCAGTATTTT. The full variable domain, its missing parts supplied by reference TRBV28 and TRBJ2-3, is DVKVTQSSRYLVKRTGEKVFLECVQDMDHENMFWYRQDPGLGLRLIYFSYDVKMKEKGDIPEGYSVSREKKERFSLILESASTNQTSMYLCASSLISGRRTDTQYFGPGTRLTVL.

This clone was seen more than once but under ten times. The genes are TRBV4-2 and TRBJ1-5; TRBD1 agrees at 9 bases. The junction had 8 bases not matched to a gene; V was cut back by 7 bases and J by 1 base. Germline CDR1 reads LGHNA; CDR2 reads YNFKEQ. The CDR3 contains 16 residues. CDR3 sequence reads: CASTLTGGASNQPQHF. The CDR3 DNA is TGTGCCAGCACGTTAACAGGGGGCGCAAGCAATCAGCCCCAGCATTTT.

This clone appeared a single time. The CDR3 reads CASSLGGLAGVDEQFF. Written as DNA, the CDR3 is TGCGCCAGCAGCTTGGGGGGACTAGCGGGAGTGGATGAGCAGTTCTTC. The rearrangement links TRBV5-1 to TRBJ2-1; 14 bases are shared with TRBD2. Germline V gene sequence: CDR1 SGHRS, CDR2 YFSETQ. After removal of 0 bases from V and 8 bases from J, the junction contained 4 bases not matched to a gene. The CDR3 sequence is 16 residues long.

CDR3 nucleotides: TGTGCCAGCAGTTCCCTCGGGACAGGGAATGAAAAACTGTTTTTT. Protein product: CASSSLGTGNEKLFF. This chain uses TRBV28 with TRBJ1-4; 9 nucleotides agree with TRBD1. In germline, CDR1 is MDHEN, CDR2 SYDVKM. The J segment lost 5 bases and the V segment lost 4 bases, leaving 5 bases of the junction unmatched. This CDR3 is 15 amino acids long.

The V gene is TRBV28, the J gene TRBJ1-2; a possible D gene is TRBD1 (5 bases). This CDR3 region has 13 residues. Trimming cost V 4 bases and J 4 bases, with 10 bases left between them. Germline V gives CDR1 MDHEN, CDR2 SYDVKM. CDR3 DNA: TGTGCCAGCAGTTCAGGGTCCTCCTATGGCTACACCTTC. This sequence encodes CASSSGSSYGYTF.

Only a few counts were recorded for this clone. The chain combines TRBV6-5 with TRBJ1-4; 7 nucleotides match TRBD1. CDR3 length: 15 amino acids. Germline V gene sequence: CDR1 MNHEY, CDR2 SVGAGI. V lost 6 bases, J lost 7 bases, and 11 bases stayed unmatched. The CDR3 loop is CASSLAGQRGEKLFF. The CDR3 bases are TGTGCCAGCAGCCTAGCGGGACAGAGGGGTGAAAAACTGTTTTTT.